The 20 T cell receptor beta chains below come from one sample, sequenced in a study of response to subunit inactivated influenza vaccine. TCRdb called the RT-PCR reads again in MiXCR, with one record for every CDR3 protein. The table lists under 200,000 distinct CDR3 sequences, about 11% of them singletons. This specimen was non-naive T cells sorted from PBMCs, taken roughly 48 days after vaccination. These receptors were taken from a man in his forties or fifties who received an inactivated influenza vaccine.

This clonotype was recorded at least ten times. The chain links TRBV3-1 to TRBJ1-2, with unresolved D. Germline assignment: CDR1 LGHDT and CDR2 YNNKEL (reference sequence). The length of the CDR3 is 13 residues. V was trimmed by 4 bases and J by 2 bases, leaving 8 bases between them. CDR3 nucleotide sequence: TGTGCCAGCAGCCCTCAAGGGAACTATGGCTACACCTTC. Amino acid sequence: CASSPQGNYGYTF.

This clonotype was found many times. The rearrangement links TRBV28 to TRBJ2-5; possible D gene TRBD2, 5 bases. The CDR3 runs 15 residues. V lost 3 bases, J lost 5 bases, and 16 bases lay in between. The germline CDR1 and CDR2 sequences are MDHEN and SYDVKM. CDR3 nucleotide sequence: TGTGCCAGCAGTTTGGGAGACCACTCTGGGGAGACCCAGTACTTC. It yields the protein CASSLGDHSGETQYF.

This clonotype was counted a few times. The chain joins TRBV6-2 or TRBV6-3 to TRBJ1-2; 7 bases fit TRBD1. The V gene's germline CDR1 is MNHEY and CDR2 SVGEGT. The CDR3 consists of 15 residues. V gave up 2 bases and J gave up 0 bases; unmatched junction bases: 3. CDR3: CASSYGTAANYGYTF. DNA for the CDR3: TGTGCCAGCAGTTACGGGACAGCGGCTAACTATGGCTACACCTTC.

The V gene is TRBV7-2, the J gene TRBJ2-7; D is unclear. V lost 5 bases to trimming and J lost 6 bases, with 17 bases between them. From germline, CDR1 is SGHTA and CDR2 FQGNSA. The CDR3 sequence is 14 residues long. The CDR3 nucleotides are TGTGCCAGCAGCGACGGAAGGTTTAGGGTCGAGCAGTACTTC. It encodes CASSDGRFRVEQYF.

Many counts were recorded for this clonotype. This chain joins TRBV7-8 and TRBJ1-1; 7 bases match TRBD1. J gave up 4 bases and V 5 bases, and 10 bases lay outside the gene matches. Germline CDR1 is SGHVS and CDR2 is FQNEAQ. This CDR3 region has 15 residues. The CDR3 is CASSRVYSGGTEAFF. Here the CDR3 DNA reads TGTGCCAGCAGCCGCGTCTATTCAGGGGGCACTGAAGCTTTCTTT.

In the case of this clonotype: A much larger clone differs from this one at a single base, so this may be a read error. The DNA of the CDR3 is TGTGCCGGCAGCCCTCATATGAACACTGAAGCTTTCTTT. Translating gives CAGSPHMNTEAFF. The chain has TRBV7-9 and TRBJ1-1; D is ambiguous. CDR1 SEHNR and CDR2 FQNEAQ come from the germline V gene (reference sequence). The CDR3 loop spans 13 amino acids.

J is TRBJ2-1 and V is TRBV6-1; 8 bases map to TRBD2. V shed 5 bases, J shed 4 bases, and the junction held 10 bases outside the gene matches. In germline, CDR1 is MNHNS, CDR2 SASEGT. The CDR3 runs 16 residues. The CDR3 spells CASSLKREPLYNEQFF. CDR3 in DNA: TGTGCCAGCAGTCTGAAGCGGGAGCCCCTTTACAATGAGCAGTTCTTC.

This clonotype was observed at least ten times. The rearrangement links TRBV10-3 to TRBJ2-1; D is unclear. The length of the CDR3 is 14 residues. From germline, CDR1 is ENHRY and CDR2 SYGVKD. V dropped 1 base and J dropped 10 bases, with 14 bases sitting between them. The CDR3 protein is CAISELGLVGEQFF. The CDR3, as DNA: TGTGCCATCAGTGAGTTAGGCCTAGTGGGCGAGCAGTTCTTC.

In this sample, this clonotype turned up a few times. The J gene is TRBJ2-3, the V gene TRBV6-1; TRBD2 matches at 13 bases. CDR1 and CDR2 (germline): MNHNS, SASEGT. J lost 9 bases, V lost 6 bases, and 9 bases had no gene match. The CDR3 has 15 amino acids. CDR3 in amino acids: CASRLTSGGAGTQYF. CDR3 sequence (DNA): TGTGCCAGCAGGCTAACTAGCGGGGGGGCTGGGACGCAGTATTTT.

This clonotype has a count of ten or more. The genes are TRBV12-3 or TRBV12-4 and TRBJ1-3, with TRBD1 matching over 7 bases. This CDR3 contains 15 residues. The V gene end was trimmed by 6 bases and the J gene end by 0 bases; junction bases not matched to a gene: 5. Written as DNA, the CDR3 is TGTGCCAGCAGCCTGGGACAGCTCTCTGGAAACACCATATATTTT. It specifies CASSLGQLSGNTIYF.

The CDR3 reads CASSWDTYNSPLHF. The CDR3 DNA follows: TGTGCCAGCAGTTGGGACACCTATAATTCACCCCTCCACTTT. V gene TRBV6-2 or TRBV6-3 combines with J gene TRBJ1-6; TRBD1 might be the D (6 bases). Trimming took 4 bases from V and 2 from J, leaving 6 bases between them. The CDR3 covers 14 residues. CDR1 is MNHEY, CDR2 SVGEGT, per germline.

This clonotype turned up a few times. As DNA, the CDR3 is TGTGCCAGCAGCGTGGCCCCGGGGGCCTACAATGAGCAGTTCTTC. Protein sequence: CASSVAPGAYNEQFF. The chain links TRBV9 to TRBJ2-1; weak D call: TRBD2 (6 bases). Germline loops: CDR1 SGDLS, CDR2 YYNGEE. This CDR3 comprises 15 residues. Trimming took 2 bases from V and 2 from J, leaving 11 bases between them.

This clonotype was observed at least ten times. V is TRBV4-3 and J is TRBJ2-1; D is uncertain. V lost 0 bases, J lost 0 bases, and 9 bases lay in between. CDR1 is LGHNA, CDR2 YSLEER, per germline. CDR3 length: 16 amino acids. CDR3 in amino acids: CASSQDRRSSYNEQFF. In DNA, the CDR3 is TGCGCCAGCAGCCAAGATAGAAGGAGCTCCTACAATGAGCAGTTCTTC.

V usage is TRBV30 and J usage is TRBJ2-1; TRBD2 matches at 9 bases. The CDR3 sequence is 14 residues long. Germline V gene data show CDR1 as GTSNPN and CDR2 as SVGIG (reference sequence). The V gene end was trimmed by 0 bases and the J gene end by 8 bases; junction bases not matched to a gene: 5. CDR3 in DNA: TGTGCCTGGAGTGTATCACTAGCGGGTTATGAGCAGTTCTTC. It yields the protein CAWSVSLAGYEQFF.

There are many counts of this clonotype. The rearrangement links TRBV11-3 to TRBJ2-2, with TRBD2 matching 13 bases. The junction had 19 bases not matched to a gene; V was cut back by 4 bases and J by 5 bases. Germline CDR1 is SGHNT and CDR2 is YENEEA. CDR3 length equals 21 residues. CDR3 in amino acids: CASSSIATSGRGEESTGELFF. CDR3 nucleotides: TGTGCCAGCAGCTCCATCGCCACTAGCGGGAGGGGCGAAGAATCTACCGGGGAGCTGTTTTTT.

This clonotype was recorded many times. The chain couples TRBV7-9 to TRBJ2-7; 11 bases line up with TRBD2. Trimming cost V 5 bases and J 0 bases; bases outside gene matches: 3. Germline V lookup: CDR1 SEHNR, CDR2 FQNEAQ (reference sequence). The CDR3 length is 15 residues. CDR3 nucleotide sequence: TGTGCCAGCAGCCCTAGCGGGGGGATCTCCTACGAGCAGTACTTC. Protein product: CASSPSGGISYEQYF.

This clonotype was seen at least ten times. The chain links TRBV20-1 to TRBJ2-5, with TRBD2 matching 8 bases. The germline gives CDR1 DFQATT, CDR2 SNEGSKA (reference sequence). This CDR3 is 13 amino acids long. V was clipped by 3 bases and J by 4 bases; unmatched bases: 4. CDR3 loop: CSASLAGGETQYF. The CDR3 nucleotides are TGCAGTGCTAGTCTTGCGGGAGGAGAGACCCAGTACTTC.

The chain has TRBV7-2 and TRBJ1-3; possible D gene TRBD1, 5 bases. CDR3 length: 14 residues. The V end lost 2 bases, the J end lost 8 bases, and 13 bases lay between the germline ends. CDR1 is SGHTA, CDR2 FQGNSA, per germline. The CDR3 DNA sequence: TGTGCCAGCAGCTTACCAAGGGGTCAGGACACCATATATTTT. Protein sequence: CASSLPRGQDTIYF.

This sequence joins TRBV19 and TRBJ2-7; TRBD1 aligns across 10 bases. The germline V gene encodes CDR1 LNHDA and CDR2 SQIVND (reference sequence). V was pared by 4 bases and J by 6 bases, with 12 bases of the junction left unmatched. CDR3 length: 16 amino acids. The CDR3: CASSTFVGQGSIEQYF. The CDR3 DNA follows: TGTGCCAGTAGTACCTTCGTGGGACAGGGGTCCATCGAGCAGTACTTC. Full variable domain (rest looked up from reference TRBV19 and TRBJ2-7): DGGITQSPKYLFRKEGQNVTLSCEQNLNHDAMYWYRQDPGQGLRLIYYSQIVNDFQKGDIAEGYSVSREKKESFPLTVTSAQKNPTAFYLCASSTFVGQGSIEQYFGPGTRLTVT.

This clonotype was detected only a few times. CDR3 loop: CATSRVPDSGEAFF. CDR3 nucleotide sequence: TGTGCCACCAGCAGAGTTCCGGACTCCGGTGAAGCTTTCTTT. The chain carries TRBV15 and TRBJ1-1; no firm D call. V was shortened by 1 base and J by 7 bases, with 13 bases between the two germline ends. The length of the CDR3 is 14 residues. CDR1 LNHNV and CDR2 YYDKDF come from the germline V gene (reference sequence).